This section outlines one TCR beta chain sequence together with its context. Which antigen it targets is not known. Per-base qualities were not stored, and no clone one base away is much larger. The data originate from a study of shared clonotypes between healthy human individuals (dated by TCRdb to 2018 to 2021). About the investigation overall: A couple of women and a few men aged 18 to 49 years were included in the cohort. For each donor, CD4 naive and CD4 memory were each given three plates, CD8 naive was given two plates, and CD8 memory was given one plate. Blood TCR repertoires of roughly 5 healthy adults were deeply sequenced to estimate repertoire size and the extent of clonotype sharing between individuals. To increase sequencing depth and limit assay-specific biases, different laboratories used diverse techniques to prepare libraries and sequence TCR repertoires. Each donor's leukapheresis produced roughly between about 0.9 and 9.5 billion PBMCs.

Using the deep immunoSEQ assay, TCR CDR3 regions were amplified from genomic DNA by multiplex PCR. Extracted genomic DNA from each cell subset was spread evenly across all wells of several immunoSEQ 96-well plates, with each plate serving as a replicate. For sorted subsets, approximately 190 ng of genomic DNA, equivalent to around 29,000 T cell genomes, went into each replicate PCR. Purified libraries were measured with a Qubit 3.0 fluorometer, size-checked on a Bioanalyzer 2100, and measured again with the KAPA Library Quantification kit. Each immunoSEQ 96-well plate was sequenced on its own single-read 150-cycle Illumina NextSeq 550 flow cell. The source study handled its data this way. The immunoSEQ output contained only junctional sequences without quality scores, so filtering could not match that applied to full-length reads. To assign V/J genes and CDR3, sequences were annotated against IMGT germline references using PyIR, a Python wrapper for IgBLAST v1.9. Any read was removed if the V/J assignment was weak (E-value above 1e-6), the CDR3 was missing, or the read contained stop codons, out-of-frame junctions, or ambiguous translated residues. V3J clonotypes were defined by identical inferred V gene, J gene, and CDR3 amino acid sequence. Percentage overlap between repertoires was calculated by dividing the number of shared unique clonotypes by the size of the smaller repertoire. RTK rarefaction, the Chao1 estimator, and Recon v2.1 estimates of unobserved clonotypes were used to assess repertoire richness. Generation probabilities were computed with OLGA for all TCRbeta clonotypes obtained by the gDNA method from a few donors. Here the immuneACCESS table is served through TCRdb, limited to in-frame sequences with V and J called. Missing clones are a known gap in these copies; in checked studies unresolved V genes cover under half, and the rest lacks a known reason. D and trimming were read from the DNA, whereas the V and J calls and clone size are those reported in that table. This sample has roughly 770,000 clones in its table, and 95% to 97% of those were observed once. Under 0.25% of the sample lies in the top ten.

CD8 naive samples were obtained by positive selection for CCR7 among CD45RO-negative cells, yielding a CD45RA+CCR7+ population from which TemRA cells were excluded. Healthy HIV-negative adults with no recently reported acute infections or vaccinations were included as donors. Only Caucasian adults living in Nashville, Tennessee, USA were represented among the donors. After blood collection by leukapheresis, PBMCs were isolated using Ficoll-Histopaque density gradient centrifugation and then cryopreserved in the vapor phase of liquid nitrogen. Purity and quantity of every magnetically sorted T cell population were checked by analytical flow cytometry. Each sorted fraction had its genomic DNA isolated and then quantified by UV absorbance on a Nanodrop 2000c. On the study overall, not on this receptor specifically: Only blood was sampled, and tissue TCR repertoires likely differ from those in blood. Pairwise subsampling indicated that sequencing depth was expected to affect the degree of clonotype sharing among donors. The small number of donors limited the genetic and exposure-history diversity represented. Larger estimated clonotype richness was generally found for naive subsets than for memory subsets. Even with the large sequencing depth, rarefaction of the sorted-subset datasets indicated that sequencing was incomplete. When several donors were compared, the shared fraction of clonotypes was about 5% for naive CD4, more than 3% for naive CD8, roughly 2.3% for memory CD4, and under 0.5% for memory CD8. Clonotypes shared by all four sorted-subset donors showed higher generation probabilities than non-shared clonotypes.

V is pruned by 0 bases and J by 8 bases, leaving 27 bases of the junction without a gene match. Sequences MGHRA (CDR1) and YSYEKL (CDR2) are obtained from the germline V gene. The CDR3, cysteine through phenylalanine, is 22 amino acids long. Only the CDR3 DNA stays, 66 bases, in frame from base 1. Here the chain combines TRBV4-1 and TRBJ2-1; TRBD2 fits 8 bases in the junction. The receptor was derived from a man aged 30-40 years in good health. The sequencing sample was made of naive CD8+ T cells sorted from blood. The cell subset or site label, as the study defines it: CD45RA+CCR7+. The DNA sequence follows: TGCGCCAGCAGCCAAGATTCGACGGCTAGCGGGCCCCCAGGGGTAGTTCGCGATGAGCAGTTCTTC. Its product reads: CASSQDSTASGPPGVVRDEQFF.